This T cell receptor (beta chain) was sequenced during a study of T cell repertoires in cytomegalovirus infection. In the study overall: An indication of both CMV infection and matching HLA type came from public TCR beta signatures.

TCRdb used MiXCR to reprocess the reads, holding one entry per CDR3 protein. The repertoire holds about 300,000 distinct CDR3 sequences, with roughly 25% as singletons. Germline-derived CDR1 and CDR2 are SGHVS and FQNEAQ. The CDR3 sequence is 15 residues long. V lost 5 bases and J 2 bases, leaving 15 bases between the germline ends. In its sample, this clonotype was seen many times. Antigen unknown. Study outcomes and limitations: Accumulated public TCR beta family frequency recognized individuals carrying CMV together with the relevant HLA. Ex vivo, HLA-C-restricted CMV-specific TCR beta clonotypes prevailed over the rest of the response.

Specimen: PBMCs. The V and J genes are TRBV7-8 and TRBJ2-5; D is undetermined. The TCR was taken from a human donor in good health (CMV status not recorded). Some clones in this sample may be carry-over from other donors' samples. The CDR3 spells CASSLSGTYQETQYF. The CDR3 DNA follows: TGTGCCAGCAGCCTGAGTGGAACATATCAAGAGACCCAGTACTTC. The variable domain in full, with the rest retrieved from reference TRBV7-8 and TRBJ2-5, is GAGVSQSPRYKVAKRGQDVALRCDPISGHVSLFWYQQALGQGPEFLTYFQNEAQLDKSGLPSDRFFAERPEGSVSTLKIQRTQQEDSAVYLCASSLSGTYQETQYFGPGTRLLVL.